One and the same sample provided the 8 T cell receptor beta chains below, sequenced in a study of siplizumab effects on memory and regulatory T cells. Using immunoSEQ multiplex PCR, the repertoire was profiled, and TCRdb retains in-frame clones only, with some absent. The table shows 110,000 or so clones, with approximately 92% occurring only once. Sample: non-Treg CD4+ T cells sorted from blood. These receptors were obtained from a human donor in good health.

This chain links TRBV4-1 with TRBJ2-5; D is perhaps TRBD1 (5 bases). Germline CDR1 and CDR2: MGHRA and YSYEKL. CDR3 size: 14 residues. V lost 2 bases and J lost 4, with 11 bases in between. CDR3 sequence: CASSQLWGTETQYF. CDR3 sequence (DNA): TGCGCCAGCAGCCAACTTTGGGGCACAGAGACCCAGTACTTC.

V usage is TRBV27 and J usage is TRBJ2-3; D unresolved. The CDR3 has 12 amino acids. Trimming removed 2 bases from V and 4 bases from J, with 4 bases in between. Germline CDR1 reads MNHEY; CDR2 reads SMNVEV (reference sequence). CDR3 coding DNA: TGTGCCAGCAGTTTAGAGCCAGATACGCAGTATTTT. Protein: CASSLEPDTQYF.

V usage is TRBV5-1 and J usage is TRBJ2-5; D is unclear. In germline, CDR1 is SGHRS, CDR2 YFSETQ. V lost 4 bases to trimming and J lost 1 base, with 2 bases between them. The CDR3 length is 11 residues. The CDR3 sequence: CASSGQETQYF. The CDR3 DNA reads TGCGCCAGCAGCGGCCAAGAGACCCAGTACTTC.

The chain recombines TRBV7-2 with TRBJ2-3; no clear D gene. CDR1 and CDR2 from the germline V gene are SGHTA and FQGNSA. This CDR3 comprises 14 residues. V was clipped by 2 bases and J by 1 base, with 7 bases between them. CDR3 bases: TGTGCCAGCAGCTTACTAGTCGGCACAGATACGCAGTATTTT. The encoded protein is CASSLLVGTDTQYF.

The rearrangement links TRBV9 to TRBJ2-2; 7 nucleotides match TRBD2. This CDR3 is built from 16 residues. Per germline, CDR1 SGDLS and CDR2 YYNGEE. After removal of 5 bases from V and 2 bases from J, the junction contained 9 bases not matched to a gene. The CDR3 bases are TGTGCCAGCAGTATCGGGGAGGGCCGAAACACCGGGGAGCTGTTTTTT. This translates into CASSIGEGRNTGELFF.

The chain recombines TRBV28 with TRBJ2-7; D is perhaps TRBD1 (5 bases). With 2 bases removed from V and 5 bases from J, the gap between germline ends came to 13 bases. Per germline, CDR1 MDHEN and CDR2 SYDVKM. The CDR3 totals 14 residues. For the CDR3, the DNA is TGTGCCAGCAGTTTACCCCAGGGTATCCACGAGCAGTACTTC. Protein product: CASSLPQGIHEQYF.

This chain joins TRBV30 and TRBJ2-6, with unresolved D. V was trimmed by 6 bases and J by 3 bases, leaving 9 bases between them. This CDR3 is 13 amino acids long. Looked up from germline, CDR1 is GTSNPN and CDR2 is SVGIG (reference sequence). The CDR3 bases are TGTGCCTGTAGCCTAGGTGGGGCCAACGTCCTGACTTTC. As protein: CACSLGGANVLTF.

CDR3 sequence (DNA): TGTGCCAGCAGCTTAGGAAACACCATATATTTT. Encoded protein: CASSLGNTIYF. V and J are TRBV11-2 and TRBJ1-3; D is undetermined. Germline CDR1 SGHAT, CDR2 FQNNGV. The CDR3 contains 11 residues. With 1 base removed from V and 5 bases from J, the gap between germline ends came to 0 bases.